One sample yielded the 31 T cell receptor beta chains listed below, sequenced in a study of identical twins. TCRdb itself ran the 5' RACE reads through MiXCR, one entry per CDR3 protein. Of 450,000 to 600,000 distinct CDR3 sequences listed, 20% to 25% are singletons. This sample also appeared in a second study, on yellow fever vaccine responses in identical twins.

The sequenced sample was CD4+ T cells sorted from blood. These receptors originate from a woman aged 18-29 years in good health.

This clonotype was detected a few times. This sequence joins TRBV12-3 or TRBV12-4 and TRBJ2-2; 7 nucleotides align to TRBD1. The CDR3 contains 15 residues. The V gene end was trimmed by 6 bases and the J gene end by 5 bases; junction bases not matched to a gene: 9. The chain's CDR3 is CASSLGQTLTGELFF. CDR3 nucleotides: TGTGCCAGCAGCCTGGGACAGACTTTGACCGGGGAGCTGTTTTTT.

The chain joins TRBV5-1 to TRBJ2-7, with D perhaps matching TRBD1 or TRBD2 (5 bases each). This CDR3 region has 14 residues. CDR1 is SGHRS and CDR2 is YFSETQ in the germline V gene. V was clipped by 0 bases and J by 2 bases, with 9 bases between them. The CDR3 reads CASSLARDPYEQYF. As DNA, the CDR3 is TGCGCCAGCAGCTTGGCCCGGGACCCCTACGAGCAGTACTTC.

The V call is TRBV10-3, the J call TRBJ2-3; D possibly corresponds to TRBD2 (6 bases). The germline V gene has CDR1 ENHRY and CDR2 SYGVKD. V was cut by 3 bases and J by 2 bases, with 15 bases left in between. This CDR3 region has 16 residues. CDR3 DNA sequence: TGTGCCATCAGTGAAAGGATGGGCGGGACCACAGATACGCAGTATTTT. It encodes CAISERMGGTTDTQYF.

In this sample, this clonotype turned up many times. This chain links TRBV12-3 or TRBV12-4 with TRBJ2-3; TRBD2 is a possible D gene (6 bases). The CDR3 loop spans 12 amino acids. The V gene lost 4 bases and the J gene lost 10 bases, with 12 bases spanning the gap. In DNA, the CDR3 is TGTGCCAGCAGTTCCCGACTAGTGGCGCAGTATTTT. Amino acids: CASSSRLVAQYF.

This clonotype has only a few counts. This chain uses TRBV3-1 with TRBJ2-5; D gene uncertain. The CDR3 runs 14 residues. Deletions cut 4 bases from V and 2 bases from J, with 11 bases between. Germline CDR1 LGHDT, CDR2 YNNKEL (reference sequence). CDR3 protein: CASSLRLEQETQYF. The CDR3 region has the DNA TGTGCCAGCAGCCTCAGGCTCGAACAAGAGACCCAGTACTTC.

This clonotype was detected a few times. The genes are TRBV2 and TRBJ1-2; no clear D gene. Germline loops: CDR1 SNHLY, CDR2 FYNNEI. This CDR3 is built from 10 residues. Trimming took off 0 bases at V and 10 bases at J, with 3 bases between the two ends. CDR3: CASSEAVYTF. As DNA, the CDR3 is TGTGCCAGCAGTGAAGCGGTCTACACCTTC.

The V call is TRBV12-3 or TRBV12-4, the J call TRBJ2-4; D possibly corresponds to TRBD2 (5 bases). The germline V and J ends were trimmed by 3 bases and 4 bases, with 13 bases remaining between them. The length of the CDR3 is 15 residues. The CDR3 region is CASSLPSLAKNIQYF. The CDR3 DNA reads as TGTGCCAGCAGTTTGCCCAGCCTAGCTAAAAACATTCAGTACTTC.

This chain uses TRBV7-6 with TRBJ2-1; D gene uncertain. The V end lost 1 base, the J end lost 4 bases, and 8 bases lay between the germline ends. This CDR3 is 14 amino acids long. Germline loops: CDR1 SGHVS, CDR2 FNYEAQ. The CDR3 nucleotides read TGTGCCAGCAGCTTAGTTGAAACTTACAATGAGCAGTTCTTC. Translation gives CASSLVETYNEQFF. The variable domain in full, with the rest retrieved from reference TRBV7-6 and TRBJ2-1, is GAGVSQSPRYKVTKRGQDVALRCDPISGHVSLYWYRQALGQGPEFLTYFNYEAQQDKSGLPNDRFSAERPEGSISTLTIQRTEQRDSAMYRCASSLVETYNEQFFGPGTRLTVL.

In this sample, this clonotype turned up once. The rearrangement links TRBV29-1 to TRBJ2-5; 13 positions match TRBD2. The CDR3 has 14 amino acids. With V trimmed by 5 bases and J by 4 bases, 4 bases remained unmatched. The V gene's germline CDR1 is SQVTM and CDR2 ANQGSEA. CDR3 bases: TGCAGCGTTAGGGGGACTAGCGGGGTAGAGACCCAGTACTTC. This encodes CSVRGTSGVETQYF.

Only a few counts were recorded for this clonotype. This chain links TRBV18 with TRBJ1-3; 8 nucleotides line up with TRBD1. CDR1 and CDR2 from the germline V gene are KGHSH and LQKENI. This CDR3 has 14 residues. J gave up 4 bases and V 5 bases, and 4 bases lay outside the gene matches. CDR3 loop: CASSADRVGNTIYF. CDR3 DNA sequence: TGTGCCAGCTCAGCGGACAGGGTCGGAAACACCATATATTTT.

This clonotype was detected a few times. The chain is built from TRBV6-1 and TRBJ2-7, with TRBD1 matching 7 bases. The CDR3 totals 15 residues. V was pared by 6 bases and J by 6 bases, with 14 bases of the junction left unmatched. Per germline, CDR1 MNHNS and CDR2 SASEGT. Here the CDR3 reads CASRVDRLSDREQYF. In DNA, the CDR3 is TGTGCCAGCAGGGTGGACAGGCTATCGGATCGCGAGCAGTACTTC.

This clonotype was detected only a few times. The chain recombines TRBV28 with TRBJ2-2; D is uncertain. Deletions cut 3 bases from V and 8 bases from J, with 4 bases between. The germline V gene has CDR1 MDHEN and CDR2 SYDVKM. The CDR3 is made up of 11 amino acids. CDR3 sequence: CASSFRGELFF. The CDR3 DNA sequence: TGTGCCAGCAGTTTCCGTGGGGAGCTGTTTTTT.

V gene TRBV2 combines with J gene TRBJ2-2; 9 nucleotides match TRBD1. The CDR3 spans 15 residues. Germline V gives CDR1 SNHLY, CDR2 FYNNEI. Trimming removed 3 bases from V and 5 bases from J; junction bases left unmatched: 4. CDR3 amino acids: CASSDLQGATGELFF. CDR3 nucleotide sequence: TGTGCCAGCAGTGATCTACAGGGGGCGACCGGGGAGCTGTTTTTT. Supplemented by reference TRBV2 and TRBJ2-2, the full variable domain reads EPEVTQTPSHQVTQMGQEVILRCVPISNHLYFYWYRQILGQKVEFLVSFYNNEISEKSEIFDDQFSVERPDGSNFTLKIRSTKLEDSAMYFCASSDLQGATGELFFGEGSRLTVL.

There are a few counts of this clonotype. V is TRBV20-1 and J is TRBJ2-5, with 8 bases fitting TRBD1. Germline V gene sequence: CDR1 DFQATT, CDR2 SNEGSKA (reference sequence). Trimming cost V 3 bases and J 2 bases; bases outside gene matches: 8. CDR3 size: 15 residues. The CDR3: CSARLAGGLQETQYF. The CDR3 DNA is TGCAGTGCTAGGTTGGCAGGGGGCCTTCAAGAGACCCAGTACTTC.

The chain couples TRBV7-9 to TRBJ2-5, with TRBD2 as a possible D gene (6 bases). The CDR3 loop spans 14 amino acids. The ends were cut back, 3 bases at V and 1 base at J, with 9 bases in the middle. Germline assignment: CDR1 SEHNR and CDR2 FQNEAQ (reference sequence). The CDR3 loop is CASSLGLSQETQYF. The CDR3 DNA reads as TGTGCCAGCAGCTTGGGACTGTCCCAAGAGACCCAGTACTTC.

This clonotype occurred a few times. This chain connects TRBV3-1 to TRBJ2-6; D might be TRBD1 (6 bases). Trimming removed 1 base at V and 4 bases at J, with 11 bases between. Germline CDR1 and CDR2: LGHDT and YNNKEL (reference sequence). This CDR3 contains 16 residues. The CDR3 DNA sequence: TGTGCCAGCAGCCAAGCCCGAGGGACAGGGGCCAACGTCCTGACTTTC. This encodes CASSQARGTGANVLTF.

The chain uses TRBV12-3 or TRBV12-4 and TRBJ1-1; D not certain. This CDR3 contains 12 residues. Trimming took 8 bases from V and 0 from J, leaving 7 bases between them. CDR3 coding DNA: TGTGCCAGCCAGACGGTGAACACTGAAGCTTTCTTT. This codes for CASQTVNTEAFF.

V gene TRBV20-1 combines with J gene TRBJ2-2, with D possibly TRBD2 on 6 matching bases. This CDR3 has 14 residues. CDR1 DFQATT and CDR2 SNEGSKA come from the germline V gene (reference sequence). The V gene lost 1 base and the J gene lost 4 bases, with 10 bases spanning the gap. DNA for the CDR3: TGCAGTGCTAGAGTCGGAGGGTCCACCGGGGAGCTGTTTTTT. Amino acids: CSARVGGSTGELFF.

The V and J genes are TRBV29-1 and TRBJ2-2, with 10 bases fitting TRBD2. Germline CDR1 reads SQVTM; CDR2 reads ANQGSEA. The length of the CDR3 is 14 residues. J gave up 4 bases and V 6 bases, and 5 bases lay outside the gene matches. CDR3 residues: CSVGLADLTGELFF. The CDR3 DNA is TGCAGCGTCGGACTAGCGGATCTCACCGGGGAGCTGTTTTTT.

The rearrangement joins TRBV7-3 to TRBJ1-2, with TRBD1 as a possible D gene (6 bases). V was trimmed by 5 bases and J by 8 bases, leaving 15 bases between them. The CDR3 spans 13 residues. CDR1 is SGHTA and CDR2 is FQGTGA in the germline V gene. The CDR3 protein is CASSPHRESGYTF. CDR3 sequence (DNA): TGTGCCAGCAGCCCACACAGGGAATCCGGCTACACCTTC. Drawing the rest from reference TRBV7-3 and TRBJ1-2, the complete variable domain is GAGVSQTPSNKVTEKGKYVELRCDPISGHTALYWYRQSLGQGPEFLIYFQGTGAADDSGLPNDRFFAVRPEGSVSTLKIQRTERGDSAVYLCASSPHRESGYTFGSGTRLTVV.

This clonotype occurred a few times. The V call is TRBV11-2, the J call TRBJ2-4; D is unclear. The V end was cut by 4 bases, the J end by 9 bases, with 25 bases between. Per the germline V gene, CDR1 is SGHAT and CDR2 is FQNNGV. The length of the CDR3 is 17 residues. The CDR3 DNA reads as TGTGCCAGCAGCTCCTTAAGGCCGGGTTCTAGTTGGGGCATTCAGTACTTC. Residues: CASSSLRPGSSWGIQYF.

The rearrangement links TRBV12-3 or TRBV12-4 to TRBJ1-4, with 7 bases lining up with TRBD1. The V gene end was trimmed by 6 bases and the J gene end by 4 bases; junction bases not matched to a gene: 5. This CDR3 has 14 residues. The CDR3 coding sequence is TGTGCCAGCAGGCTCCGGGACAGTAATGAAAAACTGTTTTTT. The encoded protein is CASRLRDSNEKLFF.

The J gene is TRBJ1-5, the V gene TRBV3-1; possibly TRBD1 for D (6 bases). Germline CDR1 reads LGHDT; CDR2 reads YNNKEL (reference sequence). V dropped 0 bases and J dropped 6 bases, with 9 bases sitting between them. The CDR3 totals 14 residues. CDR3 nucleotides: TGTGCCAGCAGCCAAGATGTGGGGGCTCAGCCCCAGCATTTT. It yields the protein CASSQDVGAQPQHF.

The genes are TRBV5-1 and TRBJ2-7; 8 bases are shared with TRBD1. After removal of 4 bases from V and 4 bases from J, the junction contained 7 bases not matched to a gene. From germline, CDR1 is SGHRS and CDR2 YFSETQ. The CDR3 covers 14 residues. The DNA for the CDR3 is TGCGCCAGCAGCATCGGACAGGGTGGTTACGAGCAGTACTTC. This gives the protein CASSIGQGGYEQYF.

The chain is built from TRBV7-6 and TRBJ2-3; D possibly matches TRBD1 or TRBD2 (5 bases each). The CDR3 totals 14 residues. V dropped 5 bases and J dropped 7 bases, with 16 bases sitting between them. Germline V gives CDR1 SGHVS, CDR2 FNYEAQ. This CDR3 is CASSLDPGPYTQYF. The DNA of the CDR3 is TGTGCCAGCAGCCTCGATCCGGGACCTTATACGCAGTATTTT. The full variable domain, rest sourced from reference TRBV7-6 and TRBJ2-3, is GAGVSQSPRYKVTKRGQDVALRCDPISGHVSLYWYRQALGQGPEFLTYFNYEAQQDKSGLPNDRFSAERPEGSISTLTIQRTEQRDSAMYRCASSLDPGPYTQYFGPGTRLTVL.

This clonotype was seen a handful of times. The CDR3 loop is CASSQEPGLAATGELFF. CDR3 sequence (DNA): TGTGCCAGCAGCCAAGAACCGGGACTAGCGGCAACCGGGGAGCTGTTTTTT. V and J are TRBV3-1 and TRBJ2-2; the match to TRBD2 covers 11 bases. Germline V gene data show CDR1 as LGHDT and CDR2 as YNNKEL (reference sequence). The CDR3 consists of 17 residues. The trim removed 0 bases at V and 5 bases at J, leaving 5 bases unmatched.

The CDR3 sequence: CASSQEASSYNEQFF. The CDR3 nucleotides are TGTGCCAGCAGCCAAGAAGCTAGCTCATACAATGAGCAGTTCTTC. The gene calls are TRBV3-1 and TRBJ2-1; tentative D call: TRBD2 (5 bases). CDR3 length: 15 amino acids. Trimming shortened V by 0 bases and J by 4 bases, and 10 bases separated the two germline ends. CDR1 is LGHDT, CDR2 YNNKEL, per germline (reference sequence).

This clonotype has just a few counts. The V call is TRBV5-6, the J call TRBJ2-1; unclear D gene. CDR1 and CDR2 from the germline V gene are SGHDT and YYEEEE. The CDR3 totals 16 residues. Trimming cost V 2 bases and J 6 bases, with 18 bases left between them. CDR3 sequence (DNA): TGTGCCAGCAGCTTCAGCTACGGCTCCCTGGGCAATGAGCAGTTCTTC. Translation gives CASSFSYGSLGNEQFF.

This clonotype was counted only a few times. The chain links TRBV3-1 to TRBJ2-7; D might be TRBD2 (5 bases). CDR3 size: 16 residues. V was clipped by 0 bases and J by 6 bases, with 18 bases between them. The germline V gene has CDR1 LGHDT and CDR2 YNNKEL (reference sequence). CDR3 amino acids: CASSQEYRVEVAEQYF. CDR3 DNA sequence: TGTGCCAGCAGCCAAGAGTACCGAGTGGAGGTCGCCGAGCAGTACTTC.

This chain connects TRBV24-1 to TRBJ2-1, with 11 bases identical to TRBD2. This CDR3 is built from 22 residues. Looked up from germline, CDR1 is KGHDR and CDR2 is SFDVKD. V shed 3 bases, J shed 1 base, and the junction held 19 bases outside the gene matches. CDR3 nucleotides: TGTGCCACCAGTGATAGCATTGGTAAAACTAGCGGGAGATATGGGTCCTACAATGAGCAGTTCTTC. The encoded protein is CATSDSIGKTSGRYGSYNEQFF.

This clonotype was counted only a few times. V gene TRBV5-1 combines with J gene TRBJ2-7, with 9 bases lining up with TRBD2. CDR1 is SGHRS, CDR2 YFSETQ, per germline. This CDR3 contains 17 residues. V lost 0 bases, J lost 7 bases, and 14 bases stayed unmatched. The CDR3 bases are TGCGCCAGCAGCTTGGGGTTCCGAGCGGGAGGAGTGCAAGAGCAGTACTTC. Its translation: CASSLGFRAGGVQEQYF.